The 27 T cell receptor beta chains below all came from one sample that was sequenced in a study of T cells in Graves' hyperthyroidism and ophthalmopathy. TCR beta CDR3 sequences were amplified from RNA transcripts. An initial round of RT-PCR targeting the TCR CDR3 relied on the HTBI primer set. TCRdb ran MiXCR on the multiplex PCR reads and lists one entry per CDR3 protein. The sample comprises around 350,000 distinct CDR3 sequences, 13% to 15% of which are singletons, and around 20% rests with the top ten. Sequencing was done on a sample of blood. These receptors came from a woman between 25 and 40 years old with Graves' ophthalmopathy.

This clonotype was seen at least ten times. V is TRBV18 and J is TRBJ2-5; TRBD1 agrees at 7 bases. CDR3 length equals 15 residues. Trimming removed 7 bases from V and 0 bases from J; junction bases left unmatched: 8. CDR1 is KGHSH, CDR2 LQKENI, per germline. The CDR3 loop reads CASCKGQTYQETQYF. CDR3 bases: TGTGCCAGCTGCAAGGGACAGACGTACCAAGAGACCCAGTACTTC.

The V and J genes are TRBV7-6 and TRBJ1-5; TRBD1 matches at 8 bases. Trimming removed 2 bases from V and 0 bases from J; junction bases left unmatched: 12. The germline gives CDR1 SGHVS, CDR2 FNYEAQ. The CDR3 is 19 amino acids. The chain's CDR3 is CASSLYPGTGFYSNQPQHF. CDR3 nucleotides: TGTGCCAGCAGCTTATACCCCGGGACAGGTTTCTATAGCAATCAGCCCCAGCATTTT.

This clonotype was seen ten or more times. The rearrangement joins TRBV7-2 to TRBJ1-1; no reliable D call. This CDR3 comprises 14 residues. Germline CDR1 SGHTA, CDR2 FQGNSA. V was cut by 4 bases and J by 1 base, with 10 bases left in between. The CDR3 loop is CASSSLIENTEAFF. The CDR3 bases are TGTGCCAGCAGCTCCCTCATCGAGAACACTGAAGCTTTCTTT. Based on the CDR3 plus reference TRBV7-2 and TRBJ1-1, the full variable domain is GAGVSQSPSNKVTEKGKDVELRCDPISGHTALYWYRQSLGQGLEFLIYFQGNSAPDKSGLPSDRFSAERTGGSVSTLTIQRTQQEDSAVYLCASSSLIENTEAFFGQGTRLTVV.

This clonotype was recorded many times. At one end, the junction sequence differs from germline, possibly due to a read error. This chain links TRBV12-3 or TRBV12-4 with TRBJ1-5; D gene uncertain. The CDR3 runs 13 residues. Written as DNA, the CDR3 is TGTGCCAGTAGTTCGAGGGTAGTCCAGCCCCAGCATTTT. It encodes CASSSRVVQPQHF.

This clonotype was counted ten times or more. V gene TRBV13 combines with J gene TRBJ2-5, with unresolved D. Deletions cut 2 bases from V and 2 bases from J, with 6 bases between. The CDR3 spans 13 residues. The germline V gene encodes CDR1 PRHDT and CDR2 FYEKMQ (reference sequence). This CDR3 reads CASSLLGQETQYF. The CDR3 bases are TGTGCCAGCAGCTTATTGGGACAAGAGACCCAGTACTTC.

This clonotype was seen many times. This chain joins TRBV9 and TRBJ1-3, with 7 bases identical to TRBD1. Germline CDR1 reads SGDLS; CDR2 reads YYNGEE. V shed 4 bases, J shed 4 bases, and the junction held 14 bases outside the gene matches. The CDR3 is 17 residues long. The CDR3 region has the DNA TGTGCCAGCAGCCCCCCGGCGGAGGGGGCCTGGGGAAACACCATATATTTT. It is translated as CASSPPAEGAWGNTIYF.

This clonotype was observed at least ten times. The chain couples TRBV29-1 to TRBJ2-2, with 8 bases identical to TRBD1. Germline CDR1 reads SQVTM; CDR2 reads ANQGSEA. The CDR3 runs to 13 residues. Trimming removed 6 bases from V and 4 bases from J; junction bases left unmatched: 4. CDR3: CSVDRAGTGELFF. Here the CDR3 DNA reads TGCAGCGTGGACAGGGCAGGCACCGGGGAGCTGTTTTTT.

DNA for the CDR3: TGTGCCATCAGTCTAACATCGAACACCGGGGAGCTGTTTTTT. Amino acid sequence: CAISLTSNTGELFF. The J gene is TRBJ2-2, the V gene TRBV10-3; no definite D call. The CDR3 is 14 residues long. V gave up 5 bases and J gave up 0 bases, with 7 bases separating them. From germline, CDR1 is ENHRY and CDR2 SYGVKD.

This clonotype was detected many times. This chain uses TRBV12-3 or TRBV12-4 with TRBJ2-2; 8 nucleotides align to TRBD2. CDR3 length equals 15 residues. The V and J ends lost 3 bases and 4 bases, in that order; junction bases with no gene match: 4. CDR3 sequence (DNA): TGTGCCAGCAGTTTTAGCGGGGAGGCCACCGGGGAGCTGTTTTTT. Residues: CASSFSGEATGELFF.

The table lists this clonotype with a few counts. This chain uses TRBV4-1 with TRBJ1-3, with D unresolved. Per germline, CDR1 MGHRA and CDR2 YSYEKL. The germline V and J ends were trimmed by 2 bases and 0 bases, with 17 bases remaining between them. The CDR3 length is 18 residues. The CDR3 sequence is CASSQFERGSSSGNTIYF. CDR3 bases: TGCGCCAGCAGCCAATTTGAACGGGGATCGAGCTCTGGAAACACCATATATTTT.

This chain joins TRBV11-2 and TRBJ2-3; D ambiguous. This CDR3 is 12 amino acids long. Trimming cost V 4 bases and J 5 bases, with 7 bases left between them. CDR1 is SGHAT, CDR2 FQNNGV, per germline. The CDR3 region has the DNA TGTGCCAGCAGCTACACGGGAGATACGCAGTATTTT. Its translation is CASSYTGDTQYF.

This clonotype has a count of ten or more. The chain is built from TRBV2 and TRBJ2-3, with D tentatively TRBD2 (5 bases). In germline, CDR1 is SNHLY, CDR2 FYNNEI. This CDR3 is 14 amino acids long. Deletions cut 5 bases from V and 2 bases from J, with 11 bases between. CDR3 residues: CASSQGSYTDTQYF. CDR3 DNA sequence: TGTGCCAGCAGTCAAGGGAGCTACACAGATACGCAGTATTTT.

The table lists this clonotype with many counts. The gene calls are TRBV10-1 and TRBJ1-2, with 7 bases fitting TRBD1. Unmatched junction bases numbered 6, after V lost 5 bases and J lost 6 bases. This CDR3 is 13 amino acids long. CDR1 and CDR2 from the germline V gene are WNHNN and SYGVQD (reference sequence). CDR3 DNA: TGCGCCAGCAGTAAACAGGGGTCCCATGGCTACACCTTC. This sequence encodes CASSKQGSHGYTF.

This clonotype was seen a handful of times. The chain has TRBV7-9 and TRBJ1-5; no clear D. CDR1 is SEHNR, CDR2 FQNEAQ, per germline (reference sequence). Trimming removed 2 bases from V and 0 bases from J, with 17 bases in between. The CDR3 sequence is 18 residues long. Written as DNA, the CDR3 is TGTGCCAGCAGCTTATGCCCCCCCCGTAAGAATAGCAATCAGCCCCAGCATTTT. Residues: CASSLCPPRKNSNQPQHF. Full variable domain (missing parts from reference TRBV7-9 and TRBJ1-5): DTGVSQNPRHKITKRGQNVTFRCDPISEHNRLYWYRQTLGQGPEFLTYFQNEAQLEKSRLLSDRFSAERPKGSFSTLEIQRTEQGDSAMYLCASSLCPPRKNSNQPQHFGDGTRLSIL.

A word on this clonotype: Since a much larger clone is just one base distant, this may be a read error. The J gene is TRBJ2-1, the V gene TRBV6-1; TRBD2 matches at 7 bases. The CDR3 covers 16 residues. CDR1 and CDR2 (germline): MNHNS, SASEGT. The CDR3: CAISEGQAGIYNEQFF. The CDR3 DNA follows: TGTGCCATCAGTGAAGGGCAAGCGGGGATCTACAATGAGCAGTTCTTC.

This clonotype has a count of ten or more. V is TRBV11-3 and J is TRBJ2-7, with unresolved D. This CDR3 region has 13 residues. V lost 2 bases to trimming and J lost 5 bases, with 10 bases between them. Germline V lookup: CDR1 SGHNT, CDR2 YENEEA. The CDR3 bases are TGTGCCAGCAGCTTATATCCAGACCACGAGCAGTACTTC. This translates into CASSLYPDHEQYF.

This clonotype was detected a few times. J is TRBJ2-2 and V is TRBV10-3; 15 nucleotides align to TRBD2. V trimming: 2 bases; J trimming: 4 bases; junction bases outside the gene matches: 8. The CDR3 has 19 residues. Germline V gives CDR1 ENHRY, CDR2 SYGVKD. The CDR3 DNA reads TGTGCCATCAGTGAGATGGGGACTAGCGGGGGGACGCGCACCGGGGAGCTGTTTTTT. Translated, it gives CAISEMGTSGGTRTGELFF.

This clonotype was seen many times. This chain uses TRBV5-1 with TRBJ2-3, with D tentatively TRBD1 or TRBD2 (5 bases each). Germline-derived CDR1 and CDR2 are SGHRS and YFSETQ. The V end was cut by 3 bases, the J end by 4 bases, with 18 bases between. There are 16 residues in the CDR3. CDR3 loop: CASSWPLGDGSDTQYF. The CDR3, as DNA: TGCGCCAGCAGCTGGCCACTGGGGGATGGCTCAGATACGCAGTATTTT.

This clonotype was seen a few times. At one boundary the junction diverges from the germline segment, which might be a read error. This chain joins TRBV9 and TRBJ2-1, with TRBD2 as a possible D gene (6 bases). The germline CDR1 and CDR2 sequences are SGDLS and YYNGEE. The CDR3 is made up of 15 amino acids. The CDR3 sequence: CASSVEEGPPNGQFF. CDR3 bases: TGTGCCAGCAGCGTAGAGGAGGGTCCCCCCAATGGGCAGTTCTTC.

CDR3 residues: CASIVTSGSSYNEQFF. For the CDR3, the DNA is TGTGCCAGCATCGTTACCAGCGGGAGCTCCTACAATGAGCAGTTCTTC. The rearrangement joins TRBV7-2 to TRBJ2-1; 8 bases match TRBD2. The germline V gene has CDR1 SGHTA and CDR2 FQGNSA. CDR3 length equals 16 residues. Unmatched junction bases numbered 8, after V lost 7 bases and J lost 0 bases.

There are many counts of this clonotype. The chain is built from TRBV11-2 and TRBJ1-3; D not resolved. The CDR3 has 18 residues. V lost 4 bases and J lost 1, with 20 bases in between. Germline V CDR1 and CDR2: SGHAT, FQNNGV. The CDR3 sequence is CASSSIRPGRRSGNTIYF. The DNA for the CDR3 is TGTGCCAGCAGCTCCATAAGACCTGGCCGACGGTCTGGAAACACCATATATTTT.

This clonotype was observed a few times. The chain uses TRBV6-1 and TRBJ2-7; TRBD2 might be the D (6 bases). Germline V gene lookup returns CDR1 MNHNS and CDR2 SASEGT. The CDR3 runs to 17 residues. V shed 2 bases and J shed 9 bases, with 26 bases lying between them. The DNA for the CDR3 is TGTGCCAGCAGTGAACGGGGGTTGGGAAACCAGTACGGCCGGCAGTACTTC. Translated, it gives CASSERGLGNQYGRQYF.

This clonotype was seen repeatedly, ten times or more. V gene TRBV20-1 combines with J gene TRBJ1-2; D is undetermined. Trimming removed 0 bases from V and 6 bases from J, with 11 bases in between. The germline V gene encodes CDR1 DFQATT and CDR2 SNEGSKA (reference sequence). The CDR3 spans 13 residues. CDR3 nucleotides: TGCAGTGCTAGAGATATAGGGAGGGATGGCTACACCTTC. As protein: CSARDIGRDGYTF.

This clonotype was recorded many times. The rearrangement joins TRBV2 to TRBJ2-2, with a weak D call TRBD1 (6 bases). Germline V gene sequence: CDR1 SNHLY, CDR2 FYNNEI. The CDR3 runs 16 residues. Between the trimmed V and J ends, which lost 6 bases and 3 bases, there was a span of 17 bases. The CDR3 region is CASSPGWGQHTGELFF. CDR3 coding DNA: TGTGCCAGCAGCCCGGGGTGGGGGCAACACACCGGGGAGCTGTTTTTT.

Many counts were recorded for this clonotype. The chain couples TRBV6-5 to TRBJ2-2; tentative D call: TRBD2 (6 bases). Germline V gene data show CDR1 as MNHEY and CDR2 as SVGAGI. Trimming took 2 bases from V and 5 from J, leaving 9 bases between them. The CDR3 spans 14 residues. The CDR3 bases are TGTGCCAGCAGTTACGGGGCGGGAACCGGGGAGCTGTTTTTT. Translated, it gives CASSYGAGTGELFF.

This clonotype was detected ten times or more. An end of the junction does not agree with germline; a read error may underlie this. The rearrangement uses TRBV7-3 and TRBJ1-1; 9 positions match TRBD1. The CDR3 contains 14 residues. The germline gives CDR1 SGHTA, CDR2 FQGTGA. CDR3: CASSLYQGQGLILF. For the CDR3, the DNA is TGTGCCAGCAGCTTATATCAGGGACAGGGTCTGATCCTCTTT.

The rearrangement joins TRBV28 to TRBJ2-7, with unresolved D. Germline loops: CDR1 MDHEN, CDR2 SYDVKM. The CDR3 runs 14 residues. V dropped 0 bases and J dropped 6 bases, with 12 bases sitting between them. The CDR3 reads CASSLCLHFGEQYF. As DNA, the CDR3 is TGTGCCAGCAGTTTATGCCTGCATTTCGGCGAGCAGTACTTC. Together with reference TRBV28 and TRBJ2-7, the CDR3 gives the full variable domain: DVKVTQSSRYLVKRTGEKVFLECVQDMDHENMFWYRQDPGLGLRLIYFSYDVKMKEKGDIPEGYSVSREKKERFSLILESASTNQTSMYLCASSLCLHFGEQYFGPGTRLTVT.